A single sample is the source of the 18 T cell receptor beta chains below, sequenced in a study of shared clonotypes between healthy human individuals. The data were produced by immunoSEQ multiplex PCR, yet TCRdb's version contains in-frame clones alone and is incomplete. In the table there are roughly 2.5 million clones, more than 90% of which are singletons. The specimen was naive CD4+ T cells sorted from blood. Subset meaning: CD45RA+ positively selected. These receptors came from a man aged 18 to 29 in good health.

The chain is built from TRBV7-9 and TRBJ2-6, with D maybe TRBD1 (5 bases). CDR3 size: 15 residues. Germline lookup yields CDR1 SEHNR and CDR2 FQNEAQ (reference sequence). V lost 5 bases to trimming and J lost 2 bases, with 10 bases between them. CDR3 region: CASSPKGAGANVLTF. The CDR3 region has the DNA TGTGCCAGCAGCCCAAAAGGGGCTGGGGCCAACGTCCTGACTTTC.

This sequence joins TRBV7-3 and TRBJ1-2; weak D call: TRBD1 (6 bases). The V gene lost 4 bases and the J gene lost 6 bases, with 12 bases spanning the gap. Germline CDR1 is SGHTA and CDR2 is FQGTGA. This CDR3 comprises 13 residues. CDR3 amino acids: CASSSRGGNGYTF. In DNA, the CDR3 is TGTGCCAGCAGCTCGCGAGGGGGGAATGGCTACACCTTC.

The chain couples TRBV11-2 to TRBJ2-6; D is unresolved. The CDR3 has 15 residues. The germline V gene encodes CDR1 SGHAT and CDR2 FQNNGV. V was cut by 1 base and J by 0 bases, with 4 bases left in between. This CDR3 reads CASSLADSGANVLTF. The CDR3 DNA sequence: TGTGCCAGCAGCTTAGCGGACTCTGGGGCCAACGTCCTGACTTTC.

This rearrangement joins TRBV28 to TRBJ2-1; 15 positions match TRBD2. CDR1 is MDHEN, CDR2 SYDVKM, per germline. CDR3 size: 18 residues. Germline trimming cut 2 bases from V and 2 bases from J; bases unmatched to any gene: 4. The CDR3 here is CASSLTGTSGGTYNEQFF. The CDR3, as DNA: TGTGCCAGCAGTTTAACCGGGACTAGCGGGGGGACCTACAATGAGCAGTTCTTC.

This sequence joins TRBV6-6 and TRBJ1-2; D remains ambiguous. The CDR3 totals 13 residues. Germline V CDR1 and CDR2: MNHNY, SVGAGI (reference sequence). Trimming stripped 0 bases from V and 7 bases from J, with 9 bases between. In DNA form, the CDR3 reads TGTGCCAGCAGTTACTCGGGAGGGAGTGGCTACACCTTC. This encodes CASSYSGGSGYTF.

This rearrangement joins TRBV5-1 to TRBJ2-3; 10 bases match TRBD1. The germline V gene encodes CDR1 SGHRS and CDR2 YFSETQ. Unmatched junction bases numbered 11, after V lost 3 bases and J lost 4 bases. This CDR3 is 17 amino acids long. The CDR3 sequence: CASSYRSGTGVSDTQYF. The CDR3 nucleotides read TGCGCCAGCAGCTACCGATCTGGGACAGGGGTGTCAGATACGCAGTATTTT.

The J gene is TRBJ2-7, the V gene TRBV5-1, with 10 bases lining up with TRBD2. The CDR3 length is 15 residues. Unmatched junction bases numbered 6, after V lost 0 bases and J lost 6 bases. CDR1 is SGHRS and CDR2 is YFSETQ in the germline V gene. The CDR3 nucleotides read TGCGCCAGCAGCTTGGCCCTAGCGGGAGCGGGCGAGCAGTACTTC. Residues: CASSLALAGAGEQYF.

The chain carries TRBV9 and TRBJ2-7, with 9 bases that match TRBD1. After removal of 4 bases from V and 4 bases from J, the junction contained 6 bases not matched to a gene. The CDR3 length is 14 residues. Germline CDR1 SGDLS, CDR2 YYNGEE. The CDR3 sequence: CASSTTGGGYEQYF. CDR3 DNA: TGTGCCAGCAGCACCACAGGGGGCGGGTACGAGCAGTACTTC.

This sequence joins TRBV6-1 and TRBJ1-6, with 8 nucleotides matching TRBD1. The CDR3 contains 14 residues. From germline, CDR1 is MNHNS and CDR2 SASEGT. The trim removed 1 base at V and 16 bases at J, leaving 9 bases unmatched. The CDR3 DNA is TGTGCCAGCAGTGAAGTAACAGGGGGTTATAGTCTCCACTTT. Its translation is CASSEVTGGYSLHF.

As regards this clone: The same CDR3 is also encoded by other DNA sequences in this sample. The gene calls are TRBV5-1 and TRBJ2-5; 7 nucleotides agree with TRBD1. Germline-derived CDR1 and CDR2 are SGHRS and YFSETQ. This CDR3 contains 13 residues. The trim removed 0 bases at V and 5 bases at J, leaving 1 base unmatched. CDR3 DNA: TGCGCCAGCAGCTTGGGGACAGGCGAGACCCAGTACTTC. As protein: CASSLGTGETQYF.

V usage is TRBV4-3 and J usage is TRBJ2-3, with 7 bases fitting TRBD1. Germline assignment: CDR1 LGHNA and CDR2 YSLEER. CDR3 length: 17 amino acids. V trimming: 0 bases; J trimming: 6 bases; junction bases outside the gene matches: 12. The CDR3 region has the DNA TGCGCCAGCAGCCAAGATGGGAGAGGGGGCCTCTTCGATACGCAGTATTTT. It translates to CASSQDGRGGLFDTQYF.

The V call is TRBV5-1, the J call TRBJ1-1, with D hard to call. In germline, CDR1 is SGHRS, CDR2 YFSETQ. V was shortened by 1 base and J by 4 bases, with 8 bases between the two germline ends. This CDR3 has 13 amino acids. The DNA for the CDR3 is TGCGCCAGCAGCTTGACGGCTTCCACTGAAGCTTTCTTT. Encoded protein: CASSLTASTEAFF.

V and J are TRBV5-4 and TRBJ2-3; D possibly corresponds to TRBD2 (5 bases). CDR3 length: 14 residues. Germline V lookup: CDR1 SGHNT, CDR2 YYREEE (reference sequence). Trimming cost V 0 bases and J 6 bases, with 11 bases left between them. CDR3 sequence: CASSLESGWDTQYF. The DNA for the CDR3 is TGTGCCAGCAGCTTGGAATCGGGGTGGGATACGCAGTATTTT.

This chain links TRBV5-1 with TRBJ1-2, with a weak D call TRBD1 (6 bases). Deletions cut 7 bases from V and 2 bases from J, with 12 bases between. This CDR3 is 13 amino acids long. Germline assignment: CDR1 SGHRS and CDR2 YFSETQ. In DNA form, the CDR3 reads TGCGCCAGCCGTTACAGGGAAAACTATGGCTACACCTTC. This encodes CASRYRENYGYTF.

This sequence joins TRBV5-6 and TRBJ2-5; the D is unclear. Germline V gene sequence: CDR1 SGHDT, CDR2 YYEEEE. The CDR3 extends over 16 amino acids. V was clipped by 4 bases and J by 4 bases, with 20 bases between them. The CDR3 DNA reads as TGTGCCAGCAGCAGTTCAACCGGGTCCAAGGGAGAGACCCAGTACTTC. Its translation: CASSSSTGSKGETQYF.

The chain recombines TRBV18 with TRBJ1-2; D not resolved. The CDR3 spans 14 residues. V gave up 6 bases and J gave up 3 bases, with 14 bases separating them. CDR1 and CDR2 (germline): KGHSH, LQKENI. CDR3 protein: CASSMTSPDYGYTF. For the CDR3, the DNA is TGTGCCAGCTCGATGACCTCTCCGGACTATGGCTACACCTTC.

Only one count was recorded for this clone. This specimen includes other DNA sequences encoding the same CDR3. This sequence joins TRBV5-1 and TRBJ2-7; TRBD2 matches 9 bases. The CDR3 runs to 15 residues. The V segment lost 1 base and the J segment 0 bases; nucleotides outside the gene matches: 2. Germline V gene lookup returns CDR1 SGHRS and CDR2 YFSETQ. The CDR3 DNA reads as TGCGCCAGCAGCTTGAGCGGGGGGCTCTCCTACGAGCAGTACTTC. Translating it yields CASSLSGGLSYEQYF.

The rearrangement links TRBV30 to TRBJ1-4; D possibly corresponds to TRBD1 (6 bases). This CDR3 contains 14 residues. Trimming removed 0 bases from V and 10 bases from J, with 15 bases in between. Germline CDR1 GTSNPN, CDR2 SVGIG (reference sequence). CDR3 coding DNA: TGTGCCTGGAGTGTATCACAGGGCGGAAGAAAACTGTTTTTT. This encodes CAWSVSQGGRKLFF.